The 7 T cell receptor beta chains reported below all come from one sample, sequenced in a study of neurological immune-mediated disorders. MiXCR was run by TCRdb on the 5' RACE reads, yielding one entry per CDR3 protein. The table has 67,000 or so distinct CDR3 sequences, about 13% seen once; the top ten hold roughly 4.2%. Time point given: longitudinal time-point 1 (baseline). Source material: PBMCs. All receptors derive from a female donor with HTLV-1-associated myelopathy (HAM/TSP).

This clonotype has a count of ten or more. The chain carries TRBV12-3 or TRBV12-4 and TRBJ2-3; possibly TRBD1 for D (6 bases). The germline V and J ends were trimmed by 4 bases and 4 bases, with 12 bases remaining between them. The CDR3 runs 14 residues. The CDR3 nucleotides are TGTGCCAGCAGTTGGACAGTGAGGGCAGATACGCAGTATTTT. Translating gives CASSWTVRADTQYF.

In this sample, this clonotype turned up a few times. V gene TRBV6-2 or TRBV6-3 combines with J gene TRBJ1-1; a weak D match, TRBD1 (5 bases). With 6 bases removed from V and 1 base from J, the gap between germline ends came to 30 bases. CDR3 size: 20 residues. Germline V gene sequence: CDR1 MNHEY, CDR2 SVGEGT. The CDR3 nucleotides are TGTGCCAGCAGAACACACGGGGGGGTGCGTGCTTGGAGTACGAACACTGAAGCTTTCTTT. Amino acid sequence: CASRTHGGVRAWSTNTEAFF.

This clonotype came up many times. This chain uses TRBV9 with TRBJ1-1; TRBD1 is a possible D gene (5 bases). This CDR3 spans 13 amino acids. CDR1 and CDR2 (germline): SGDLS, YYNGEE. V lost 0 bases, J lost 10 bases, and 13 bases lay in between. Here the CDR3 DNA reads TGTGCCAGCAGCGTAGGTGTGGGGCGAGGAGCTTTCTTT. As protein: CASSVGVGRGAFF.

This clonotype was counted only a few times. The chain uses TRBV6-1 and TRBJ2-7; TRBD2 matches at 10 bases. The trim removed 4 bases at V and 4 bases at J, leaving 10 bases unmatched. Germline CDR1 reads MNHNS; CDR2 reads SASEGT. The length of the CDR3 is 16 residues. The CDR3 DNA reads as TGTGCCAGCAGTGTCCAAGGAGCGGGGGGGCCGTACGAGCAGTACTTC. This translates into CASSVQGAGGPYEQYF.

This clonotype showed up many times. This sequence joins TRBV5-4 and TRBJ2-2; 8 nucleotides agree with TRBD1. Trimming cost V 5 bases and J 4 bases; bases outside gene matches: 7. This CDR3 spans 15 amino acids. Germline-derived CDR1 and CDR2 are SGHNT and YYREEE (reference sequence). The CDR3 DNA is TGTGCCAGCAGTTCAGGGGGCCTTTCCACCGGGGAGCTGTTTTTT. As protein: CASSSGGLSTGELFF.

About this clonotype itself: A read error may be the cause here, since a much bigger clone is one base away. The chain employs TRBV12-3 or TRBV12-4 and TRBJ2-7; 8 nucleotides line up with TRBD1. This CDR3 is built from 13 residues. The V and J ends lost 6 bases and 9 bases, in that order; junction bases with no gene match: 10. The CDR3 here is CASRSRDRFRQYF. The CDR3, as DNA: TGTGCCAGCAGGTCCCGGGACAGGTTTCGGCAGTACTTC.

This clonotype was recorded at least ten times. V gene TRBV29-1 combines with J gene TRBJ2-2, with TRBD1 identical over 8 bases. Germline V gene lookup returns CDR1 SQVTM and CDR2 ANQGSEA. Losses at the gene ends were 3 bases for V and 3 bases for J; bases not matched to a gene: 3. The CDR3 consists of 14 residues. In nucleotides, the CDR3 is TGCAGCGTTGAGAGGGGACAGGACACCGGGGAGCTGTTTTTT. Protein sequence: CSVERGQDTGELFF.